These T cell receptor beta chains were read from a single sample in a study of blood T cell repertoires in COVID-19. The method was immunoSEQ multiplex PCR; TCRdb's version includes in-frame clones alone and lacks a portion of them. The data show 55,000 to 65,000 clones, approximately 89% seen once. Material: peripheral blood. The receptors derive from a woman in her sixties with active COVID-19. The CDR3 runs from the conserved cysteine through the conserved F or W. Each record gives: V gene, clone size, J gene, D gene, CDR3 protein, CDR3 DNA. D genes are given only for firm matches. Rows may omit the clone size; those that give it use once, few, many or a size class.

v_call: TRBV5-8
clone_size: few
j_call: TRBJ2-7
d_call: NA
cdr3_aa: CASSLGDFSYEQYF
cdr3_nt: TGTGCCAGCAGCTTGGGAGACTTCTCCTACGAGCAGTACTTC

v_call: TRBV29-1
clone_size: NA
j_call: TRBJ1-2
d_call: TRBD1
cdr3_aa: CSVRDRVSFYTF
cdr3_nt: TGCAGCGTACGAGACAGGGTATCTTTCTACACCTTC

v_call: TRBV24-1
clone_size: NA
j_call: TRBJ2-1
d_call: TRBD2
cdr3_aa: CATTPTSSRSYNEQFF
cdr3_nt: TGTGCCACCACCCCGACTAGCTCGCGCTCCTACAATGAGCAGTTCTTC

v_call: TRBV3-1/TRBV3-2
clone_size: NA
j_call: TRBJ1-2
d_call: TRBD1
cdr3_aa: CASNTLQGFGYTF
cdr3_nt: TGTGCCAGCAACACCTTACAGGGGTTTGGCTACACCTTC

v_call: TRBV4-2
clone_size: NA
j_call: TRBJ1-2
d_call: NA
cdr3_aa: CASSQDIGYGYTF
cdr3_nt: TGTGCCAGCAGCCAAGATATCGGCTATGGCTACACCTTC

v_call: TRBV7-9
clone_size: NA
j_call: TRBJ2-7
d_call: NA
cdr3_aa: CASSTQGWGEQYF
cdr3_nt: TGTGCCAGCAGCACACAGGGATGGGGCGAGCAGTACTTC

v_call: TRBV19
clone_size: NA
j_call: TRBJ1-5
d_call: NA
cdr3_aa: CASSLGLAGGVQHF
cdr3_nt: TGTGCCAGTAGTTTAGGACTAGCTGGAGGTGTGCAGCATTTT

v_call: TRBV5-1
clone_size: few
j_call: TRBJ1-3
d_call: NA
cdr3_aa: CASSFSGGSGNTIYF
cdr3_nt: TGCGCCAGCAGCTTTTCCGGGGGGTCTGGAAACACCATATATTTT

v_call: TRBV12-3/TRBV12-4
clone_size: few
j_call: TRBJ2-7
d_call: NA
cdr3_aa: CASSNFYEQYF
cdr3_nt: TGTGCCAGCAGTAACTTCTACGAGCAGTACTTC

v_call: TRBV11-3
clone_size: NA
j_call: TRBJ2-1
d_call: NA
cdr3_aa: CASSLRTASYNEQFF
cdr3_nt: TGTGCCAGCAGCTTAAGGACAGCCTCTTACAATGAGCAGTTCTTC

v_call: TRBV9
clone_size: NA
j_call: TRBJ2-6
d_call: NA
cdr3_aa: CASSVSGLSGANVLTF
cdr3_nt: TGTGCCAGCAGCGTAAGTGGCCTCTCTGGGGCCAACGTCCTGACTTTC

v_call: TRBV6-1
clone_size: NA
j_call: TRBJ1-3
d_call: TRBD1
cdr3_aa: CASSERTGEGNTIYF
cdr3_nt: TGTGCCAGCAGTGAACGGACAGGGGAGGGAAACACCATATATTTT

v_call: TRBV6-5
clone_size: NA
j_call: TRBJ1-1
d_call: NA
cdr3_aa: CASSRAAGGDTEAFF
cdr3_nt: TGTGCCAGCAGTCGAGCGGCAGGCGGGGACACTGAAGCTTTCTTT

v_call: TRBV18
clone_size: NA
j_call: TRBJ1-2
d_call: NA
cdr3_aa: CASSYDRLYGYTF
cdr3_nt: TGTGCCAGCTCGTACGACAGGCTCTATGGCTACACCTTC

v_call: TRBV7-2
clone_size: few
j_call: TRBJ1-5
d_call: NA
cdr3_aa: CASSLDRGNQPQHF
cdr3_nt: TGTGCCAGCAGCTTAGACAGGGGCAATCAGCCCCAGCATTTT

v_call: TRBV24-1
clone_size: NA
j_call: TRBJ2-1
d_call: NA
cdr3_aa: CATSDPGTPEQFF
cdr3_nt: TGTGCCACCAGTGATCCGGGGACTCCCGAGCAGTTCTTC

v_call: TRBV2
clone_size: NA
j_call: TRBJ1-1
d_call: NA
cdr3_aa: CASSEWDNLTEAFF
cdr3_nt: TGTGCCAGCAGTGAATGGGACAATCTCACTGAAGCTTTCTTT

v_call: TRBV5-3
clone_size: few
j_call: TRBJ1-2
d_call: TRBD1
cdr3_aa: CARSSHTARGDRAIYGYTF
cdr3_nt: TGTGCCAGAAGCTCACATACGGCCAGAGGCGACAGGGCGATCTATGGCTACACCTTC

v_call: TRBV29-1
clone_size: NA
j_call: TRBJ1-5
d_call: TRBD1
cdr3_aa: CSARTGLSNQPQHF
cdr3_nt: TGCAGCGCAAGGACAGGGTTAAGCAATCAGCCCCAGCATTTT

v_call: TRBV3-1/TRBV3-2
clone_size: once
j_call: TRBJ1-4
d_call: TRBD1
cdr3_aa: CASSEGTGGEKLFF
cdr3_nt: TGTGCCAGCAGCGAGGGGACAGGTGGTGAAAAACTGTTTTTT

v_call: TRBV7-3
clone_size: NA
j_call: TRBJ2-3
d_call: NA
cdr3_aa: CASSLSGNTQYF
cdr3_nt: TGTGCCAGCAGCTTATCCGGGAATACGCAGTATTTT

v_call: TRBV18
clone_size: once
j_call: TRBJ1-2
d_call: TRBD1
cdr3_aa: CASSPPGGPISNYGYTF
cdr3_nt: TGTGCCAGCTCACCGCCAGGGGGGCCGATTTCTAACTATGGCTACACCTTC

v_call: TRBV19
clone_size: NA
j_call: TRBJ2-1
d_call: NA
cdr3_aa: CASSPLMATYNEQFF
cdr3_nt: TGTGCCAGTAGCCCTCTTATGGCCACCTACAATGAGCAGTTCTTC

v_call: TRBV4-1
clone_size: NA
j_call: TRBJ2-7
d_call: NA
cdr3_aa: CASSPRAGERLATDF
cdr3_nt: TGCGCCAGCAGCCCTCGGGCAGGGGAACGGCTAGCTACGGACTTC

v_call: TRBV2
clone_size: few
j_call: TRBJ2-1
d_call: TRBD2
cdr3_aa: CASGLAEQFF
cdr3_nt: TGTGCCAGCGGACTAGCTGAGCAGTTCTTC

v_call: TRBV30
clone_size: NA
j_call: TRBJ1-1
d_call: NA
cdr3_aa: CAWSVARFSNTEAFF
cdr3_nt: TGTGCCTGGAGTGTTGCCAGGTTTTCGAACACTGAAGCTTTCTTT

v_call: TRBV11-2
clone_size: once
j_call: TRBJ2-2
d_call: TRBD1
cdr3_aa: CASSTGVTGELFF
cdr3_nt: TGTGCCAGCAGTACAGGGGTCACCGGGGAGCTGTTTTTT